This T cell receptor (beta chain) stems from a study of PD-L1 blockade in urothelial cancer. Study-wide background: Patients arrived having already received 0 to 3 prior chemotherapy regimens.

This CDR3 is built from 19 residues. Germline V gene lookup returns CDR1 SGHTA and CDR2 FQGTGA. The J segment lost 0 bases and the V segment lost 3 bases, leaving 13 bases of the junction unmatched. TCRdb's copy holds only in-frame clones and misses some; the assay was immunoSEQ multiplex PCR. The table includes about 17,000 clones, roughly 87% detected once. The rearrangement joins TRBV7-3 to TRBJ2-1; 8 positions match TRBD1. The sample was PBMCs, taken around atezolizumab (anti-PD-L1) treatment. The clonotype originates from a man aged 45 to 65 with urothelial cancer. The CDR3 bases are TGTGCCAGCAGCTTGTGGAAGACAGGGGCCTACAGCTCCTACAATGAGCAGTTCTTC. Translating gives CASSLWKTGAYSSYNEQFF.